Below, 26 T cell receptor beta chains from the same sample are listed, as sequenced in a study of cytomegalovirus exposure and HLA in healthy donors (TCRdb year 2017). Libraries were made using the immunoSEQ multiplex PCR assay. The multiplex PCR relied on a mix of 60 forward primers for TCR Vbeta segments and 13 reverse primers for TCR Jbeta segments. As stored in TCRdb, this immuneACCESS dataset retains in-frame rearrangements with V and J assigned. A fraction of the clones does not appear; measured against another copy, unresolved V genes explain less than half of the discrepancy, and the remainder lacks a known reason. Counted in this sample were under 300,000 clones; roughly 90% of them appeared once. The ten largest make up roughly 4% of the sample. Sequenced input: PBMCs. The receptors here all came from a man between 35 and 55 years old in good health and CMV-seropositive.

This chain connects TRBV18 to TRBJ2-1; 12 nucleotides align to TRBD2. Trimming at V came to 4 bases and at J to 4 bases, leaving 8 bases not matched to a gene. The CDR3 runs to 17 residues. Germline CDR1 reads KGHSH; CDR2 reads LQKENI. DNA for the CDR3: TGTGCCAGCTCACTAAGGACTGGACTAGCGGGGTACAATGAGCAGTTCTTC. This gives the protein CASSLRTGLAGYNEQFF. The whole variable domain, filled in from reference TRBV18 and TRBJ2-1, reads NAGVMQNPRHLVRRRGQEARLRCSPMKGHSHVYWYRQLPEEGLKFMVYLQKENIIDESGMPKERFSAEFPKEGPSILRIQQVVRGDSAAYFCASSLRTGLAGYNEQFFGPGTRLTVL.

This clone occurred a few times. V is TRBV18 and J is TRBJ1-4; D is ambiguous. The CDR3 covers 13 residues. Trimming took off 2 bases at V and 3 bases at J, with 4 bases between the two ends. Germline V gene data show CDR1 as KGHSH and CDR2 as LQKENI. CDR3 in amino acids: CASSPGPNEKLFF. CDR3 nucleotides: TGTGCCAGCTCACCAGGCCCTAATGAAAAACTGTTTTTT.

The rearrangement joins TRBV5-6 to TRBJ2-2; TRBD1 matches at 10 bases. The J segment lost 4 bases and the V segment lost 4 bases, leaving 4 bases of the junction unmatched. Germline V gene data show CDR1 as SGHDT and CDR2 as YYEEEE. The CDR3 consists of 15 residues. DNA for the CDR3: TGTGCCAGCAGCACCGGGACAGGGGCCACCGGGGAGCTGTTTTTT. Translating it yields CASSTGTGATGELFF.

The CDR3 reads CASSARQGTYEQYF. CDR3 bases: TGTGCCAGCAGCGCCCGACAGGGTACCTACGAGCAGTACTTC. V usage is TRBV7-9 and J usage is TRBJ2-7; 7 bases are shared with TRBD1. Germline V gene lookup returns CDR1 SEHNR and CDR2 FQNEAQ (reference sequence). Trimming took 5 bases from V and 2 from J; bases not matched to a gene: 6. There are 14 residues in the CDR3.

This chain links TRBV18 with TRBJ2-5, with TRBD2 as a possible D gene (6 bases). The germline gives CDR1 KGHSH, CDR2 LQKENI. V was clipped by 2 bases and J by 5 bases, with 9 bases between them. This CDR3 region has 13 residues. CDR3 in DNA: TGTGCCAGCTCACCAGGGGGGTTTGAGACCCAGTACTTC. It yields the protein CASSPGGFETQYF.

The rearrangement links TRBV6-1 to TRBJ2-7; 7 bases line up with TRBD1. Germline CDR1 MNHNS, CDR2 SASEGT. This CDR3 contains 15 residues. J was trimmed by 0 bases and V by 5 bases; bases with no gene match: 7. CDR3 nucleotide sequence: TGTGCCAGCAGTTCACCGGGACAGACCTCCTACGAGCAGTACTTC. Its protein product is CASSSPGQTSYEQYF.

The gene calls are TRBV2 and TRBJ1-1; no clear D gene. Germline CDR1 SNHLY, CDR2 FYNNEI. The CDR3 loop spans 12 amino acids. The V end lost 4 bases, the J end lost 1 base, and 4 bases lay between the germline ends. The DNA for the CDR3 is TGTGCCAGCAGTGTGCGGAACACTGAAGCTTTCTTT. Encoded protein: CASSVRNTEAFF. Together with reference TRBV2 and TRBJ1-1, the CDR3 gives the full variable domain: EPEVTQTPSHQVTQMGQEVILRCVPISNHLYFYWYRQILGQKVEFLVSFYNNEISEKSEIFDDQFSVERPDGSNFTLKIRSTKLEDSAMYFCASSVRNTEAFFGQGTRLTVV.

Written as DNA, the CDR3 is TGTGCCAGCAGCTTGGGAGGTAGCGGGAGTTACGAGCAGTACTTC. It yields the protein CASSLGGSGSYEQYF. The gene calls are TRBV5-4 and TRBJ2-7; TRBD2 matches at 9 bases. V lost 0 bases, J lost 4 bases, and 5 bases stayed unmatched. The CDR3 has 15 amino acids. Germline V gene sequence: CDR1 SGHNT, CDR2 YYREEE (reference sequence). Together with reference TRBV5-4 and TRBJ2-7, the CDR3 gives the full variable domain: ETGVTQSPTHLIKTRGQQVTLRCSSQSGHNTVSWYQQALGQGPQFIFQYYREEENGRGNFPPRFSGLQFPNYSSELNVNALELDDSALYLCASSLGGSGSYEQYFGPGTRLTVT.

The sample holds one count of this clone. V usage is TRBV6-1 and J usage is TRBJ2-7; tentatively, D is TRBD2 (5 bases). Germline values: CDR1 MNHNS, CDR2 SASEGT. Trimming took 1 base from V and 7 from J, leaving 11 bases between them. The CDR3 consists of 13 residues. CDR3 in DNA: TGTGCCAGCAGTGAAGGAGGGCTACGAGAGCAGTACTTC. This codes for CASSEGGLREQYF.

The chain is built from TRBV2 and TRBJ1-2, with 8 bases aligning to TRBD1. Germline trimming cut 1 base from V and 4 bases from J; bases unmatched to any gene: 5. Per germline, CDR1 SNHLY and CDR2 FYNNEI. The CDR3 runs 15 residues. In DNA form, the CDR3 reads TGTGCCAGCAGTGAAGACAGGGGGGGGATCTATGGCTACACCTTC. Its protein product is CASSEDRGGIYGYTF.

This rearrangement joins TRBV4-2 to TRBJ2-1; 11 nucleotides match TRBD2. Trimming took 0 bases from V and 4 from J; bases not matched to a gene: 5. In germline, CDR1 is LGHNA, CDR2 YNFKEQ. This CDR3 contains 17 residues. The CDR3 loop reads CASSQDSGLAAYNEQFF. DNA for the CDR3: TGTGCCAGCAGCCAAGATTCGGGACTAGCGGCTTACAATGAGCAGTTCTTC.

Points on this clone: The same CDR3 also results from other DNA sequences found in this sample. V and J are TRBV7-2 and TRBJ1-5; D unresolved. The CDR3 is 14 amino acids. Trimming pared 1 base from V and 0 bases from J, leaving 4 bases between. Germline CDR1 reads SGHTA; CDR2 reads FQGNSA. The CDR3 coding sequence is TGTGCCAGCAGCTTAGACAGTAGCAATCAGCCCCAGCATTTT. It translates to CASSLDSSNQPQHF.

The chain uses TRBV11-2 and TRBJ2-1, with 7 bases lining up with TRBD2. V was clipped by 0 bases and J by 5 bases; unmatched bases: 4. The CDR3 contains 15 residues. Germline V CDR1 and CDR2: SGHAT, FQNNGV. The CDR3 loop reads CASSLEGLPNNEQFF. CDR3 bases: TGTGCCAGCAGCTTAGAGGGACTACCAAACAATGAGCAGTTCTTC. Filled out from reference TRBV11-2 and TRBJ2-1, the complete variable domain reads EAGVAQSPRYKIIEKRQSVAFWCNPISGHATLYWYQQILGQGPKLLIQFQNNGVVDDSQLPKDRFSAERLKGVDSTLKIQPAKLEDSAVYLCASSLEGLPNNEQFFGPGTRLTVL.

V is TRBV7-2 and J is TRBJ2-7; maybe TRBD1 (8 bases). Trimming cost V 6 bases and J 5 bases, with 20 bases left between them. This CDR3 region has 15 residues. CDR1 SGHTA and CDR2 FQGNSA come from the germline V gene. In DNA form, the CDR3 reads TGTGCCAGCAGTCCCGGGGGGACAGGAGGAAACGAGCAGTACTTC. It specifies CASSPGGTGGNEQYF. The full variable domain, rest sourced from reference TRBV7-2 and TRBJ2-7, is GAGVSQSPSNKVTEKGKDVELRCDPISGHTALYWYRQSLGQGLEFLIYFQGNSAPDKSGLPSDRFSAERTGGSVSTLTIQRTQQEDSAVYLCASSPGGTGGNEQYFGPGTRLTVT.

The chain recombines TRBV15 with TRBJ1-1; D unresolved. CDR1 and CDR2 (germline): LNHNV, YYDKDF (reference sequence). V lost 1 base and J 10 bases, leaving 10 bases between the germline ends. This CDR3 spans 12 amino acids. As DNA, the CDR3 is TGTGCCACCAGCAGAGGAACTTCTTTAGCTTTCTTT. It is translated as CATSRGTSLAFF.

V is TRBV4-3 and J is TRBJ2-2; 7 nucleotides line up with TRBD2. Germline V gene sequence: CDR1 LGHNA, CDR2 YSLEER. This CDR3 has 17 amino acids. V lost 2 bases and J lost 4; bases outside the gene matches: 10. Here the CDR3 DNA reads TGCGCCAGCAGCCAATCCCCCCAGCGGGAAGTCACCGGGGAGCTGTTTTTT. Protein product: CASSQSPQREVTGELFF.

V usage is TRBV5-1 and J usage is TRBJ2-3; a possible D gene is TRBD2 (5 bases). Germline V lookup: CDR1 SGHRS, CDR2 YFSETQ. With 0 bases removed from V and 1 base from J, the gap between germline ends came to 12 bases. The CDR3 spans 16 residues. The CDR3 spells CASSLGRGPGTDTQYF. The DNA of the CDR3 is TGCGCCAGCAGCTTGGGGAGAGGGCCCGGCACAGATACGCAGTATTTT.

The rearrangement joins TRBV7-2 to TRBJ2-7; 7 bases match TRBD1. Per the germline V gene, CDR1 is SGHTA and CDR2 is FQGNSA. V gave up 5 bases and J gave up 2 bases; unmatched junction bases: 6. There are 14 residues in the CDR3. The CDR3 sequence: CASSLRQGPYEQYF. The CDR3 DNA reads TGTGCCAGCAGCCTCCGACAGGGCCCCTACGAGCAGTACTTC.

A remark on this clone: The limits of the CDR3 on the DNA are not certain, so only TCRdb's listed CDR3 is given. V gene TRBV5-1 combines with J gene TRBJ2-7; the table calls TRBD2, which could not be checked here. Germline V gene lookup returns CDR1 SGHRS and CDR2 YFSETQ. The CDR3 is 19 residues long, ends included. CDR3 sequence reads: CASSLGPGGLSYEQYFGSF.

This chain links TRBV28 with TRBJ1-2, with D possibly TRBD1 on 6 matching bases. Trimming removed 0 bases from V and 8 bases from J, with 10 bases in between. The V gene's germline CDR1 is MDHEN and CDR2 SYDVKM. The CDR3 loop spans 13 amino acids. The CDR3, as DNA: TGTGCCAGCAGTTTATGGGGGGCGCGGGGCTACACCTTC. Its protein is CASSLWGARGYTF.

The chain is built from TRBV11-3 and TRBJ2-1, with D tentatively TRBD1 (6 bases). From germline, CDR1 is SGHNT and CDR2 YENEEA. The CDR3 has 14 amino acids. The V and J ends lost 4 bases and 7 bases respectively, with 14 bases between them. CDR3 sequence (DNA): TGTGCCAGCAGCTCCCCGGACAGCGCTAATGAGCAGTTCTTC. Its protein is CASSSPDSANEQFF.

The genes are TRBV5-6 and TRBJ2-7; TRBD2 is a possible D gene (5 bases). The germline V and J ends were trimmed by 0 bases and 6 bases, with 10 bases remaining between them. Germline V gene data show CDR1 as SGHDT and CDR2 as YYEEEE. The CDR3 contains 13 residues. CDR3 in DNA: TGTGCCAGCAGCTTGGAGAGGGTATCCGAGCAGTACTTC. Translating gives CASSLERVSEQYF.

The chain is built from TRBV2 and TRBJ2-5; D is ambiguous. Germline lookup yields CDR1 SNHLY and CDR2 FYNNEI. Trimming shortened V by 0 bases and J by 5 bases, and 4 bases separated the two germline ends. The CDR3 consists of 12 residues. CDR3 amino acids: CASSEARETQYF. The CDR3 bases are TGTGCCAGCAGTGAAGCGCGGGAGACCCAGTACTTC.

The DNA for the CDR3 is TGTGCCAGCAGTCGATCTATCAATCAGCCCCAGCATTTT. Translated, it gives CASSRSINQPQHF. This chain joins TRBV6-5 and TRBJ1-5; D unresolved. Germline V gives CDR1 MNHEY, CDR2 SVGAGI. This CDR3 is built from 13 residues. V lost 5 bases, J lost 3 bases, and 8 bases lay in between.

The V gene is TRBV9, the J gene TRBJ1-1; a weak D match, TRBD1 (6 bases). Trimming cost V 4 bases and J 4 bases, with 20 bases left between them. CDR1 and CDR2 from the germline V gene are SGDLS and YYNGEE. The CDR3 consists of 16 residues. CDR3 in DNA: TGTGCCAGCAGCCCCTCCCCAGCGGGGGCTTTCACTGAAGCTTTCTTT. Amino acid sequence: CASSPSPAGAFTEAFF.

The chain recombines TRBV19 with TRBJ1-1; 8 bases align to TRBD1. Germline assignment: CDR1 LNHDA and CDR2 SQIVND (reference sequence). The trim removed 1 base at V and 5 bases at J, leaving 6 bases unmatched. CDR3 length: 15 residues. This CDR3 is CASSIGGRGRTEAFF. The CDR3 nucleotides read TGTGCCAGTAGTATAGGTGGCAGGGGGCGGACTGAAGCTTTCTTT.